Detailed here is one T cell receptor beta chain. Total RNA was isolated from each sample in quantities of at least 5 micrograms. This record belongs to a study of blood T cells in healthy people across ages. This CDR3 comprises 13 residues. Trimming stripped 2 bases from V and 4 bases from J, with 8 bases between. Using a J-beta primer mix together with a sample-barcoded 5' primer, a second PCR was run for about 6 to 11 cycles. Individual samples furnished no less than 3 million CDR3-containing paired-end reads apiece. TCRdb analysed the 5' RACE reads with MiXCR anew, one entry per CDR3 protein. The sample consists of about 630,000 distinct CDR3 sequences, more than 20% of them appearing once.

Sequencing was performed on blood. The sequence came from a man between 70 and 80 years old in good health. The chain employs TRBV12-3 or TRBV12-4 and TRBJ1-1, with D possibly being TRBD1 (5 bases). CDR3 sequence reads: CASSLNGGTEAFF. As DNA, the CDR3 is TGTGCCAGCAGTTTAAATGGGGGCACTGAAGCTTTCTTT.